Following are 12 T cell receptor beta chains from one sample sequenced in a study of T cells in Graves' hyperthyroidism and ophthalmopathy. What was amplified from RNA transcripts were TCR beta CDR3 regions. The primer set for the first-round RT-PCR of the TCR CDR3 was HTBI. TCRdb passed the multiplex PCR reads through MiXCR, listing each CDR3 protein once. The sample lists hundreds of thousands of distinct CDR3 sequences; under 15% were seen once. Sequenced sample: blood. The receptors come from a woman under 30 with Graves' hyperthyroidism.

This clonotype was seen at least ten times. This rearrangement joins TRBV7-9 to TRBJ1-2, with 9 bases fitting TRBD1. The germline V gene encodes CDR1 SEHNR and CDR2 FQNEAQ (reference sequence). After removal of 5 bases from V and 6 bases from J, the junction contained 19 bases not matched to a gene. The CDR3 is 18 residues long. The CDR3 DNA sequence: TGTGCCAGCAGCCCATCCCGACAGGGGGACTTCGCGGTGGATGGCTACACCTTC. Its translation is CASSPSRQGDFAVDGYTF.

A few counts support this clonotype. The CDR3 region is CASSSGGAGEKLFF. The CDR3 nucleotides are TGTGCCAGCAGCTCCGGGGGGGCGGGCGAAAAACTGTTTTTT. This chain connects TRBV6-1 to TRBJ1-4, with TRBD1 as a possible D gene (6 bases). Germline assignment: CDR1 MNHNS and CDR2 SASEGT. V was clipped by 6 bases and J by 8 bases, with 16 bases between them. The CDR3 runs 14 residues.

Ten or more counts support this clonotype. Here the CDR3 reads CASGLAGAYNEQFF. The DNA of the CDR3 is TGTGCTAGTGGTCTAGCGGGGGCCTACAATGAGCAGTTCTTC. This chain connects TRBV12-5 to TRBJ2-1, with 10 bases lining up with TRBD2. The germline gives CDR1 LGHNT, CDR2 FRNRAP. Trimming at V came to 5 bases and at J to 2 bases, leaving 0 bases not matched to a gene. This CDR3 comprises 14 residues.

This chain uses TRBV2 with TRBJ2-1, with 13 bases lining up with TRBD2. Germline V gene data show CDR1 as SNHLY and CDR2 as FYNNEI. V lost 6 bases and J lost 7; bases outside the gene matches: 9. The CDR3 totals 16 residues. DNA of the CDR3: TGTGCCAGCAGGCCCCGGACTAGCGGGAGTTGGAATGAGCAGTTCTTC. Protein sequence: CASRPRTSGSWNEQFF.

This clonotype was recorded at least ten times. The chain combines TRBV7-2 with TRBJ2-1, with TRBD2 identical over 12 bases. V lost 6 bases, J lost 7 bases, and 7 bases stayed unmatched. This CDR3 contains 15 residues. Looked up from germline, CDR1 is SGHTA and CDR2 is FQGNSA. The CDR3 DNA reads as TGTGCCAGCAGTCCTGCGGGACTAGCGGGTAATGAGCAGTTCTTC. Its protein is CASSPAGLAGNEQFF.

This clonotype has at least ten counts. The rearrangement joins TRBV7-9 to TRBJ2-7, with D hard to call. Germline V lookup: CDR1 SEHNR, CDR2 FQNEAQ (reference sequence). Trimming took 5 bases from V and 2 from J, leaving 25 bases between them. The CDR3 length is 18 residues. CDR3 DNA: TGTGCCAGCAGCCGAGGATGGCGCGACACAAGACCCCCCTACGAGCAGTACTTC. Residues: CASSRGWRDTRPPYEQYF. Based on the CDR3 plus reference TRBV7-9 and TRBJ2-7, the full variable domain is DTGVSQNPRHKITKRGQNVTFRCDPISEHNRLYWYRQTLGQGPEFLTYFQNEAQLEKSRLLSDRFSAERPKGSFSTLEIQRTEQGDSAMYLCASSRGWRDTRPPYEQYFGPGTRLTVT.

On this clonotype: Being one base from a much bigger clone, this may be a read error. This chain joins TRBV5-6 and TRBJ2-1, with TRBD1 matching over 8 bases. This CDR3 comprises 11 residues. After removal of 4 bases from V and 11 bases from J, the junction contained 2 bases not matched to a gene. Germline CDR1 reads SGHDT; CDR2 reads YYEEEE. Here the CDR3 reads CASSRQGKQFF. The CDR3 region has the DNA TGTGCCAGCAGCCGACAGGGGAAGCAGTTCTTC.

J is TRBJ1-6 and V is TRBV7-8; D call uncertain. The germline V and J ends were trimmed by 2 bases and 9 bases, with 5 bases remaining between them. Looked up from germline, CDR1 is SGHVS and CDR2 is FQNEAQ. The CDR3 totals 12 residues. CDR3 loop: CASSLFGSPLHF. In DNA, the CDR3 is TGTGCCAGCAGCTTATTTGGTTCACCCCTCCACTTT.

This clonotype was counted ten times or more. The chain combines TRBV3-1 with TRBJ1-5; D perhaps matches TRBD1 (6 bases). Trimming cost V 5 bases and J 6 bases, with 14 bases left between them. CDR1 LGHDT and CDR2 YNNKEL come from the germline V gene (reference sequence). This CDR3 is 14 amino acids long. As DNA, the CDR3 is TGTGCCAGCAGCGCTCACAGGGAAGGTCAGCCCCAGCATTTT. Amino acid sequence: CASSAHREGQPQHF.

This clonotype was found many times. This sequence joins TRBV7-9 and TRBJ2-7; D remains ambiguous. Between the trimmed V and J ends, which lost 5 bases and 4 bases, there was a span of 12 bases. Germline values: CDR1 SEHNR, CDR2 FQNEAQ (reference sequence). CDR3 length: 13 amino acids. CDR3 DNA sequence: TGTGCCAGCAGCCCCATAGGAGCGTACGAGCAGTACTTC. Its protein is CASSPIGAYEQYF.

This clonotype was counted ten times or more. This chain links TRBV7-2 with TRBJ2-2, with 8 positions matching TRBD1. Trimming removed 5 bases from V and 8 bases from J; junction bases left unmatched: 7. The CDR3 totals 14 residues. Germline-derived CDR1 and CDR2 are SGHTA and FQGNSA. The CDR3 DNA sequence: TGTGCCAGCAGCGCGGACAGGGCTAAGGGGGAGCTGTTTTTT. It specifies CASSADRAKGELFF. Combining the CDR3 with reference TRBV7-2 and TRBJ2-2 gives the whole variable domain GAGVSQSPSNKVTEKGKDVELRCDPISGHTALYWYRQSLGQGLEFLIYFQGNSAPDKSGLPSDRFSAERTGGSVSTLTIQRTQQEDSAVYLCASSADRAKGELFFGEGSRLTVL.

This clonotype was observed many times. This sequence joins TRBV9 and TRBJ1-2; D possibly corresponds to TRBD1 (5 bases). The CDR3 contains 12 residues. Trimming took off 0 bases at V and 6 bases at J, with 6 bases between the two ends. CDR1 and CDR2 (germline): SGDLS, YYNGEE. CDR3 nucleotides: TGTGCCAGCAGCGTAGGGGGGGATGGCTACACCTTC. It encodes CASSVGGDGYTF. The full variable domain, with the rest looked up from reference TRBV9 and TRBJ1-2, is DSGVTQTPKHLITATGQRVTLRCSPRSGDLSVYWYQQSLDQGLQFLIQYYNGEERAKGNILERFSAQQFPDLHSELNLSSLELGDSALYFCASSVGGDGYTFGSGTRLTVV.